The clone carrying this T cell receptor beta chain occurred once. Its matching antigen is unknown. This sample also contains other DNA sequences that code for the same CDR3. This CDR3 has 14 amino acids. J gave up 0 bases and V 6 bases, and 4 bases lay outside the gene matches. CDR1 and CDR2 from the germline V gene are LNHDA and SQIVND (reference sequence). The data are from a study of T cell responses to AZD1222 COVID-19 vaccine. Looking at the study overall: Second-dose intervals near 4 or 12 weeks were combined.

Some clones are missing from TCRdb's copy, which holds only in-frame ones; the method was immunoSEQ multiplex PCR. Here the sample spans 240,000 or so clones, approximately 93% being singletons. Points from the study as a whole: The study identified only five or six AZD1222 recipients as seropositive at baseline. Variant regions that are unmutated are reportedly the target of nearly half of spike-specific TCRs. Most donors were white British and more were female, and clonal diversity was possibly underestimated.

This sequence was found in an adult in good health. The chain has TRBV19 and TRBJ1-1, with 7 bases lining up with TRBD1. The source was peripheral blood, collected on day 0 of AZD1222 vaccination. Written as DNA, the CDR3 is TGTGCCAGTAGCCCACAGGGGTTGAACACTGAAGCTTTCTTT. It specifies CASSPQGLNTEAFF.